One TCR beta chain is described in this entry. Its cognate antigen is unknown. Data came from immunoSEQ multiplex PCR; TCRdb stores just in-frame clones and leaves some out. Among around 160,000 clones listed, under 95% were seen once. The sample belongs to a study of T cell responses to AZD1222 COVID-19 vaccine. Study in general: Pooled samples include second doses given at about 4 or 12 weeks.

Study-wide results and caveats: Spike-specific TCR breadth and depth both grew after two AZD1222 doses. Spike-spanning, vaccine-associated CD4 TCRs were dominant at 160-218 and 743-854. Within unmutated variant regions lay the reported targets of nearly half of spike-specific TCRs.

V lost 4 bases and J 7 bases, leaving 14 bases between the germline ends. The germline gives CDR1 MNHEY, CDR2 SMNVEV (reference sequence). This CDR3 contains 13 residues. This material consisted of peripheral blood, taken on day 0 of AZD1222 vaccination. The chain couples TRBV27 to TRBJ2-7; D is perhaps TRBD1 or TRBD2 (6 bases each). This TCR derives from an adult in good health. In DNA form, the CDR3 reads TGTGCCAGCAGTTCCGGGGGCCTGAATGAGCAGTACTTC. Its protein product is CASSSGGLNEQYF.